This record covers a single T cell receptor beta chain. The target antigen is unknown. Time point reported: cycle 4 day 1 (C4D1), after six to seven weeks of nivolumab. Patients all relapsed after autologous stem cell transplantation, and there was variation in brentuximab vedotin exposure. Patients showed best responses of complete response, partial response or progressive disease. The CDR3 extends over 17 amino acids. Per the germline V gene, CDR1 is SEHNR and CDR2 is FQNEAQ (reference sequence). The J segment lost 1 base and the V segment lost 5 bases, leaving 12 bases of the junction unmatched. The record originates from a study of PD-1 blockade in classical Hodgkin lymphoma. Study as a whole: Patients in the cohort were put on intravenous nivolumab, 3 mg/kg every 2 weeks. Findings of the study overall: Nivolumab starters within 1 year of ASCT were excluded. TCR diversity in CD4+, not CD8+, cells rose significantly by C4D1.

Only in-frame clones appear in the TCRdb table, and some are missing; sequencing was by immunoSEQ multiplex PCR. Found here are about 21,000 clones, 85% of them singletons; the top ten hold about 14%. The origin of this receptor is a human donor with classical Hodgkin lymphoma. This sequence joins TRBV7-9 and TRBJ2-7, with 9 nucleotides matching TRBD2. Sequencing used peripheral blood mononuclear cells (PBMCs), obtained before the fourth cycle of nivolumab. CDR3 DNA sequence: TGTGCCAGCAGCCCTGGACCAGCGGGGGGAAATTCCTACGAGCAGTACTTC. It is translated as CASSPGPAGGNSYEQYF.